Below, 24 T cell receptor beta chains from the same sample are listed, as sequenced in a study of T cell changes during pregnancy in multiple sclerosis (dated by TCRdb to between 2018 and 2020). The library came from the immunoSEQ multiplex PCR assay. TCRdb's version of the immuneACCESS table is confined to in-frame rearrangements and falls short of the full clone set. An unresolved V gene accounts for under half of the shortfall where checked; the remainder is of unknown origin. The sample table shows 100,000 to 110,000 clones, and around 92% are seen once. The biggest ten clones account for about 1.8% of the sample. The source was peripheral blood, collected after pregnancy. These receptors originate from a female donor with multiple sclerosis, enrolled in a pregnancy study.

As DNA, the CDR3 is TGTGCCTGGAGCAACGACTTTTCTCAAGAAGCTTTCTTT. This codes for CAWSNDFSQEAFF. The gene calls are TRBV30 and TRBJ1-1; no firm D call. Trimming cost V 3 bases and J 8 bases, with 16 bases left between them. Looked up from germline, CDR1 is GTSNPN and CDR2 is SVGIG (reference sequence). The CDR3 runs to 13 residues. Based on the CDR3 plus reference TRBV30 and TRBJ1-1, the full variable domain is SQTIHQWPATLVQPVGSPLSLECTVEGTSNPNLYWYRQAAGRGLQLLFYSVGIGQISSEVPQNLSASRPQDRQFILSSKKLLLSDSGFYLCAWSNDFSQEAFFGQGTRLTVV.

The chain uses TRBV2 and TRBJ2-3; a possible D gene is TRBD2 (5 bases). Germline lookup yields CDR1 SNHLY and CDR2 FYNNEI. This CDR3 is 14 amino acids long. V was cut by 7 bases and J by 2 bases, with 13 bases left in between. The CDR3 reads CASKKDLATDTQYF. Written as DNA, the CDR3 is TGTGCCAGCAAAAAGGACTTGGCCACAGATACGCAGTATTTT.

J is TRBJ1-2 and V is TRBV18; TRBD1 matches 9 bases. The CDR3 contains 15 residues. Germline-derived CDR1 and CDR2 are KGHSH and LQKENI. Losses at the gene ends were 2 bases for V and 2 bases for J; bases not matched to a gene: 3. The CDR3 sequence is CASSPTGGNNYGYTF. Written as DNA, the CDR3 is TGTGCCAGCTCACCAACAGGGGGCAACAACTATGGCTACACCTTC.

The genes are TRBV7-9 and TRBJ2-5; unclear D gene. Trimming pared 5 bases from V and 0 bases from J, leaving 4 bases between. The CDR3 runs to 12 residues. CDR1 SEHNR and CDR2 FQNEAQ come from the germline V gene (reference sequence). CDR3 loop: CASSRDQETQYF. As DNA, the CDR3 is TGTGCCAGCAGCCGGGACCAAGAGACCCAGTACTTC.

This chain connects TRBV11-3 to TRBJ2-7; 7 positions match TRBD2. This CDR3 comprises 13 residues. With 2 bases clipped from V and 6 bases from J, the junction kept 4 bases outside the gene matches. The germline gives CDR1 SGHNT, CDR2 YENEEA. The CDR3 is CASSLSREGEQYF. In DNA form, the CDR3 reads TGTGCCAGCAGCTTATCCAGGGAGGGCGAGCAGTACTTC. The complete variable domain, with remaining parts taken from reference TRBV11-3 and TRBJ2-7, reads EAGVVQSPRYKIIEKKQPVAFWCNPISGHNTLYWYLQNLGQGPELLIRYENEEAVDDSQLPKDRFSAERLKGVDSTLKIQPAELGDSAVYLCASSLSREGEQYFGPGTRLTVT.

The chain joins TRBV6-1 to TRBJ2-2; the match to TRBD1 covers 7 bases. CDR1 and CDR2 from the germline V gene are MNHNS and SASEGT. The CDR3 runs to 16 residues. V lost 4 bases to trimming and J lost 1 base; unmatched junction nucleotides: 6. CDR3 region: CASSGSGQLNTGELFF. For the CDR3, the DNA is TGTGCCAGCAGTGGCTCGGGACAGCTGAACACCGGGGAGCTGTTTTTT.

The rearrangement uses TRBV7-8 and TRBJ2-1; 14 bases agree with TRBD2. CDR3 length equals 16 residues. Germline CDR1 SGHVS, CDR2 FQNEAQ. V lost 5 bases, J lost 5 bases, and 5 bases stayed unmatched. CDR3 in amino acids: CASSARLAGGNNEQFF. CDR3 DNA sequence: TGTGCCAGCAGCGCCCGACTAGCGGGGGGGAACAATGAGCAGTTCTTC.

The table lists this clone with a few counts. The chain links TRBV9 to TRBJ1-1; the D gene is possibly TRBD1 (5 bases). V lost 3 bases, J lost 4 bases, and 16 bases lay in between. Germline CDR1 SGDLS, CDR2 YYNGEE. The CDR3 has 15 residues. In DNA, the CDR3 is TGTGCCAGCAGCGCCCAAGACAGAATCCGCACTGAAGCTTTCTTT. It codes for CASSAQDRIRTEAFF.

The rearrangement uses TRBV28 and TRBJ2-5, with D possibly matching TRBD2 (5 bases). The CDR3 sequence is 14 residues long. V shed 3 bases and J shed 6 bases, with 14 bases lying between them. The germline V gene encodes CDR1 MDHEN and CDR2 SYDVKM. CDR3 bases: TGTGCCAGCAGTTTTTTGGCGGGCATACAGACCCAGTACTTC. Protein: CASSFLAGIQTQYF.

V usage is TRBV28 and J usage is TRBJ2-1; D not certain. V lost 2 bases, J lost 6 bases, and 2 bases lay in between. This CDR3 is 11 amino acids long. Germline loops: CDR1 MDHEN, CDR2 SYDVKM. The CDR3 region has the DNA TGTGCCAGCAGTTTACGCAATGAGCAGTTCTTC. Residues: CASSLRNEQFF.

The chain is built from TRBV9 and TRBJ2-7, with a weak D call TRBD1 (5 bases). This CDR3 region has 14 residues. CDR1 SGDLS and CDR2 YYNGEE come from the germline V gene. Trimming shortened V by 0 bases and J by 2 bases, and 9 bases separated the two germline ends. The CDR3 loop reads CASSVDRNAYEQYF. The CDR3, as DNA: TGTGCCAGCAGCGTAGACAGGAATGCCTACGAGCAGTACTTC.

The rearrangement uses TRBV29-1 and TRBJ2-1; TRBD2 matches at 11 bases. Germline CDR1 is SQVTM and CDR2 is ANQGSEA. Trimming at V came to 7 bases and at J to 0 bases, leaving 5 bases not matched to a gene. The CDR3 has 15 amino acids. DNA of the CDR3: TGCAGCGGCCTAACTAGCGGGAGCTCCTACAATGAGCAGTTCTTC. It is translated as CSGLTSGSSYNEQFF.

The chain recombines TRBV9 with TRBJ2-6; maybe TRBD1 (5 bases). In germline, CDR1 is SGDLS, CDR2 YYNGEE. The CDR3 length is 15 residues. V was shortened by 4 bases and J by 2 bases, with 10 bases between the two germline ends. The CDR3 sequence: CASSTDRTGANVLTF. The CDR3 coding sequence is TGTGCCAGCAGCACCGACAGAACTGGGGCCAACGTCCTGACTTTC. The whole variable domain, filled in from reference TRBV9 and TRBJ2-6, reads DSGVTQTPKHLITATGQRVTLRCSPRSGDLSVYWYQQSLDQGLQFLIQYYNGEERAKGNILERFSAQQFPDLHSELNLSSLELGDSALYFCASSTDRTGANVLTFGAGSRLTVL.

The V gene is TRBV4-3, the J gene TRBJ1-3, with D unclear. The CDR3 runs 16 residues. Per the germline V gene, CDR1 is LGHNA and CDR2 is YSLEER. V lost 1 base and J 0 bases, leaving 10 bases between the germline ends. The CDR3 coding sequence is TGCGCCAGCAGCCAAGTACACGGGTCCTCTGGAAACACCATATATTTT. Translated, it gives CASSQVHGSSGNTIYF.

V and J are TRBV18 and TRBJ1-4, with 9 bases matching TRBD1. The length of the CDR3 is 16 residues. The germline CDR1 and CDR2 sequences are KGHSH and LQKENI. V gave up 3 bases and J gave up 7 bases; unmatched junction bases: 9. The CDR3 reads CASSPPGQGLVEKLFF. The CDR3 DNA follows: TGTGCCAGCTCACCCCCAGGACAGGGGCTGGTTGAAAAACTGTTTTTT.

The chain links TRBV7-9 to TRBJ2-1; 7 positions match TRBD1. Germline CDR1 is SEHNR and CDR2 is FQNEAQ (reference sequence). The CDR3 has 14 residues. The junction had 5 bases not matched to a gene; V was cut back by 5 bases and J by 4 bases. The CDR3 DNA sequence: TGTGCCAGCAGCCCCGTGACAGGGTACAATGAGCAGTTCTTC. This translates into CASSPVTGYNEQFF.

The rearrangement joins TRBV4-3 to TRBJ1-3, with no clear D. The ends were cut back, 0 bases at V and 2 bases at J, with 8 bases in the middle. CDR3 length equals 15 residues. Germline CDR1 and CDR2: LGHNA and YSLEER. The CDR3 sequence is CASSQESAPGNTIYF. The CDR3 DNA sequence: TGCGCCAGCAGCCAAGAATCAGCGCCTGGAAACACCATATATTTT.

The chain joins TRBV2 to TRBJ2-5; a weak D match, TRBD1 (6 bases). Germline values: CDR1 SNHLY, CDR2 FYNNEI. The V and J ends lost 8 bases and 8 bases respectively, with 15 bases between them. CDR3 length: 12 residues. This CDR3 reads CASGKIQGTQYF. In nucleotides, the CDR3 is TGTGCCAGCGGGAAAATACAGGGTACCCAGTACTTC.

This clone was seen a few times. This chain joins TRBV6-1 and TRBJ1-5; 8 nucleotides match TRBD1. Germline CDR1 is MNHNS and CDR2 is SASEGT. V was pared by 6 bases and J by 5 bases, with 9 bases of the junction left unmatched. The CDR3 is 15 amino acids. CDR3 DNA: TGTGCCAGCAGCTCGAAGGACAGGGCATATCAGCCCCAGCATTTT. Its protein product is CASSSKDRAYQPQHF.

The CDR3 coding sequence is TGTGCCAGCAGCGCTGACAGGGTGAGTTACGAGCAGTACTTC. Its protein is CASSADRVSYEQYF. The V call is TRBV6-1, the J call TRBJ2-7; 7 bases line up with TRBD1. This CDR3 comprises 14 residues. CDR1 is MNHNS, CDR2 SASEGT, per germline. Trimming at V came to 6 bases and at J to 4 bases, leaving 9 bases not matched to a gene.

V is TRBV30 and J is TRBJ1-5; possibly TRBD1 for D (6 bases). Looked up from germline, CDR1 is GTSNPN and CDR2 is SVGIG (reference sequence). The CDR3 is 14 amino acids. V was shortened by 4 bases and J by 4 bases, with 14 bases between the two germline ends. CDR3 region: CAWTMGGANQPQHF. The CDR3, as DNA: TGTGCCTGGACAATGGGGGGGGCGAATCAGCCCCAGCATTTT.

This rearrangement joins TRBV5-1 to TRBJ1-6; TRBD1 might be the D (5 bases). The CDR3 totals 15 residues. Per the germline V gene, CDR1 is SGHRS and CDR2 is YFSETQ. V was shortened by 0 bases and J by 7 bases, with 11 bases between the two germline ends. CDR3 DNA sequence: TGCGCCAGCAGCTTGGCCACCGGACAAAATTCACCCCTCCACTTT. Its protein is CASSLATGQNSPLHF.

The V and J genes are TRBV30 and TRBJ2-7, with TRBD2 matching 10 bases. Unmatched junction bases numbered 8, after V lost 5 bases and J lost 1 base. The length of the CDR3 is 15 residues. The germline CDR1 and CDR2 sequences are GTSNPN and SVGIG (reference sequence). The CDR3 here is CAWAEPGLASYEQYF. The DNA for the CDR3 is TGTGCCTGGGCCGAGCCGGGACTAGCGTCCTACGAGCAGTACTTC.

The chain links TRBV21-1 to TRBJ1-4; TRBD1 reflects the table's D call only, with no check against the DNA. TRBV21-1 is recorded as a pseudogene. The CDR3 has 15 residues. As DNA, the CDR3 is TGTGCCAGCAGGGCGAGGACAGGGATCAGGGAAAAACTGTTTTTT. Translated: CASRARTGIREKLFF.